This T cell receptor (beta chain) appears in the sequencing data of a study of T cells after yellow fever vaccination. Across the whole study: Where fractions had low cell numbers, libraries were prepared from them with the SMART-Seq v4 Ultra Low Input RNA kit. Study-wide results and caveats: Primary-vaccination clones mostly resurfaced post-booster (less than 98% CD4, approximately 89% CD8).

UMIs were added to TCR cDNA along with a universal primer site when it was made by 5'RACE template switching. One entry per CDR3 protein, called by TCRdb with MiXCR from the 5' RACE reads. The sample has roughly 300,000 distinct CDR3 sequences, 7% to 9% seen once. V lost 4 bases and J lost 1; bases outside the gene matches: 5. The CDR3 sequence is 16 residues long. Germline V gene lookup returns CDR1 SGHNT and CDR2 YYREEE (reference sequence). The table lists this clonotype with a count of one. What it binds is not known. The TCR was taken from a man between 18 and 35 years old who received the YFV17D yellow fever vaccine. The rearrangement uses TRBV5-4 and TRBJ2-5; the match to TRBD2 covers 12 bases. Sequenced here: PBMCs, sampled 35 to 50 days after the first yellow fever vaccination. The CDR3 sequence is CASSGTSGGPQETQYF. Written as DNA, the CDR3 is TGTGCCAGCAGCGGAACTAGCGGGGGGCCCCAAGAGACCCAGTACTTC. Variable domain in full (rest from reference TRBV5-4 and TRBJ2-5): ETGVTQSPTHLIKTRGQQVTLRCSSQSGHNTVSWYQQALGQGPQFIFQYYREEENGRGNFPPRFSGLQFPNYSSELNVNALELDDSALYLCASSGTSGGPQETQYFGPGTRLLVL.